This T cell receptor beta chain was captured in a study of shared clonotypes between healthy human individuals. Regarding the study as a whole: What naive subsets generally showed was a larger estimated richness than memory subsets showed.

On this clone: Its specificity is unknown. Other DNA sequences within the sample encode an identical CDR3.

At deep level, the assay was performed. Original processing methods: In the immunoSEQ data, sequences were junction-only and lacked quality scores, so filtering differed. Libraries were prepared by immunoSEQ multiplex PCR; TCRdb keeps only in-frame clonotypes and omits some of them. D and trimming were read from the DNA, whereas the V and J calls and clone size are those reported in that table. This table has a few million clones, around 94% appearing once. The sequenced sample was naive CD4+ T cells sorted from blood. Subset in this sample: CD45RA+ positively selected. This receptor was taken from a man aged 18 to 30 in good health.

CDR3 bases: TGTGCCTGGTCACCCGAAGAGACCCAGTACTTC. Encoded protein: CAWSPEETQYF. The chain combines TRBV30 with TRBJ2-5; D gene ambiguous. V was clipped by 5 bases and J by 3 bases, with 7 bases between them. The CDR3 sequence is 11 residues long. Germline assignment: CDR1 GTSNPN and CDR2 SVGIG (reference sequence). The full variable domain, in which reference TRBV30 and TRBJ2-5 provide the parts outside the CDR3, is SQTIHQWPATLVQPVGSPLSLECTVEGTSNPNLYWYRQAAGRGLQLLFYSVGIGQISSEVPQNLSASRPQDRQFILSSKKLLLSDSGFYLCAWSPEETQYFGPGTRLLVL.